Following are 9 T cell receptor beta chains from one sample sequenced in a study of metastatic and nonmetastatic thyroid tumors. TCRdb reanalyzed the PCR reads with MiXCR. The table has about 56,000 clones, 25% to 35% seen once; the top ten hold less than 20%. Patients had received no treatment of any kind before thyroid surgery. The sequenced sample consisted of blood. The receptors stem from a female donor with papillary thyroid cancer or a benign thyroid nodule (not recorded which). Some clones in this sample may be carry-over from other donors' samples.

Worth noting for this clone: At one boundary the junction diverges from the germline segment, which might be a read error. This chain uses TRBV2 with TRBJ2-1, with D possibly matching TRBD1 (6 bases). The CDR3 has 11 residues. In germline, CDR1 is SNHLY, CDR2 FYNNEI. In DNA form, the CDR3 reads TGTGCCAGCAGTGATTCCGGGACACTTAACTTC. Translating gives CASSDSGTLNF. Together with reference TRBV2 and TRBJ2-1, the CDR3 gives the full variable domain: EPEVTQTPSHQVTQMGQEVILRCVPISNHLYFYWYRQILGQKVEFLVSFYNNEISEKSEIFDDQFSVERPDGSNFTLKIRSTKLEDSAMYFCASSDSGTLNFGPGTRLTVL.

The chain has TRBV3-1 and TRBJ2-2, with 11 bases identical to TRBD1. The CDR3 runs to 15 residues. The V segment lost 5 bases and the J segment 4 bases; nucleotides outside the gene matches: 3. Looked up from germline, CDR1 is LGHDT and CDR2 is YNNKEL (reference sequence). The CDR3 loop reads CASSAGTGGTGELFF. In nucleotides, the CDR3 is TGTGCCAGCAGCGCCGGGACAGGGGGCACCGGGGAGCTGTTTTTT.

This clone is medium-sized (0.01 to 0.1%) in the sample. The chain has TRBV4-3 and TRBJ1-3, with unresolved D. Between the trimmed V and J ends, which lost 2 bases and 0 bases, there was a span of 8 bases. The germline CDR1 and CDR2 sequences are LGHNA and YSLEER. The CDR3 totals 15 residues. Here the CDR3 reads CASSQSTGSGNTIYF. The CDR3 region has the DNA TGCGCCAGCAGCCAATCGACGGGCTCTGGAAACACCATATATTTT.

For this clone: A much larger clone lies one base from this, so it may be a read error. The same CDR3 arises from other DNA sequences in this sample as well. The rearrangement uses TRBV19 and TRBJ2-1; 10 nucleotides align to TRBD2. After removal of 4 bases from V and 9 bases from J, the junction contained 21 bases not matched to a gene. The V gene's germline CDR1 is LNHDA and CDR2 SQIVND (reference sequence). The CDR3 is 19 amino acids. The CDR3 sequence: CASSTRGGASGRADGEQFF. CDR3 bases: TGTGCCAGTAGTACCCGGGGGGGGGCCAGCGGGAGGGCCGACGGTGAGCAGTTCTTC.

The gene calls are TRBV7-2 and TRBJ1-6; 9 bases are shared with TRBD1. Germline V gene lookup returns CDR1 SGHTA and CDR2 FQGNSA. Unmatched junction bases numbered 3, after V lost 4 bases and J lost 8 bases. CDR3 length: 14 residues. The chain's CDR3 is CASSSRDRDSPLHF. Written as DNA, the CDR3 is TGTGCCAGCAGCTCCCGGGACAGGGATTCACCCCTCCACTTT.

J is TRBJ2-7 and V is TRBV5-4; tentative D call: TRBD2 (6 bases). V was pared by 2 bases and J by 3 bases, with 15 bases between. Per the germline V gene, CDR1 is SGHNT and CDR2 is YYREEE (reference sequence). This CDR3 contains 15 residues. The CDR3 sequence: CASSFDQRTIYEQYF. CDR3 DNA sequence: TGTGCCAGCAGCTTTGACCAGCGGACTATCTACGAGCAGTACTTC.

This clone was picked up a small number of times. The genes are TRBV29-1 and TRBJ2-1; D is possibly TRBD1 (6 bases). Germline V gene data show CDR1 as SQVTM and CDR2 as ANQGSEA. The germline V and J ends were trimmed by 5 bases and 10 bases, with 15 bases remaining between them. The CDR3 totals 12 residues. CDR3 nucleotide sequence: TGCAGCGTTAACAGGGCGTTCAGCGAGCAGTTCTTC. Residues: CSVNRAFSEQFF.

The chain is built from TRBV28 and TRBJ1-6; D gene uncertain. The CDR3 runs to 12 residues. From germline, CDR1 is MDHEN and CDR2 SYDVKM. Between the trimmed V and J ends, which lost 3 bases and 11 bases, there was a span of 8 bases. DNA of the CDR3: TGTGCCAGCAGTTTTGAAAGGGCACCCCTCCACTTT. Encoded protein: CASSFERAPLHF. Full variable domain (missing parts from reference TRBV28 and TRBJ1-6): DVKVTQSSRYLVKRTGEKVFLECVQDMDHENMFWYRQDPGLGLRLIYFSYDVKMKEKGDIPEGYSVSREKKERFSLILESASTNQTSMYLCASSFERAPLHFGNGTRLTVT.

This clone occurred a few times. The genes are TRBV5-1 and TRBJ2-1; 12 bases align to TRBD2. V lost 4 bases to trimming and J lost 9 bases; unmatched junction nucleotides: 8. The CDR3 has 15 amino acids. CDR1 is SGHRS and CDR2 is YFSETQ in the germline V gene. CDR3 region: CASSPLAGGFLEQFF. For the CDR3, the DNA is TGCGCCAGCAGCCCACTAGCGGGAGGTTTTCTTGAGCAGTTCTTC.